This T cell receptor (beta chain) was recovered during a study of blood T cell repertoires in COVID-19. This clone is a singleton in its sample. As handled by the study authors: Estimation of nucleated cell counts relied on the amplification of reference gene primers. The method was immunoSEQ multiplex PCR; TCRdb's version includes in-frame clones alone and lacks a portion of them. The V and J calls and clone size come from that table; D and trimming were worked out from the DNA. The data show around 220,000 clones, roughly 89% seen once. The CDR3 extends over 15 amino acids. V shed 3 bases and J shed 0 bases, with 9 bases lying between them. Germline V gene sequence: CDR1 MGHDK, CDR2 SYGVNS. Self-reported history from a screening survey and questionnaire set each donor's cohort. Recovered participants had two consecutive negative NP/OP PCR tests, healthcare professional clearance, or symptom resolution.

This TCR was recovered from a middle-aged woman who had recovered from COVID-19. Sequencing was done on a sample of PBMCs or T cells enriched from blood (not recorded which). This chain links TRBV25-1 with TRBJ1-3; D is unclear. The CDR3 sequence: CASSEGSLSGNTIYF. CDR3 DNA sequence: TGTGCCAGCAGTGAGGGCAGCCTCTCTGGAAACACCATATATTTT.